The clone carrying this TCR beta chain was picked up one time. Its antigen is unidentified. Germline and junction disagree at one end, which may indicate a read error. TCR beta VDJ combinations and CDR3 sequences were profiled from genomic DNA. MiXCR, run by TCRdb on the reads, gives a single entry per CDR3 protein. The sample has 270,000 or so distinct CDR3 sequences, around 82% seen once. Germline V CDR1 and CDR2: DFQATT, SNEGSKA (reference sequence). CDR3 length: 11 residues. The sequenced patients had an expansion of CD8+CD57+ cells seen by flow cytometry. Every patient had severe acquired aplastic anemia. Patients were therapy-naive when their blood was sampled. The data derive from a study of CD8+CD57+ T cells in acquired aplastic anemia. Background on the study: Roughly 3.2 ug was the average amount of DNA from sorted CD4+ and CD8+ cells. Study results and caveats: No significant difference in CD8+ Simpson's diversity was found between patients and controls.

Sequencing input: sorted CD4+, CD8+, or CD8+CD57+ T cells (not recorded which) from PBMCs. This chain uses TRBV20-1 with TRBJ2-7; 7 bases are shared with TRBD2. This receptor was obtained from a human donor with aplastic anemia. CDR3 in DNA: TGCAGTGCTAGAGGGGGGGGGAATTGGAGTTTC. This sequence encodes CSARGGGNWSF.